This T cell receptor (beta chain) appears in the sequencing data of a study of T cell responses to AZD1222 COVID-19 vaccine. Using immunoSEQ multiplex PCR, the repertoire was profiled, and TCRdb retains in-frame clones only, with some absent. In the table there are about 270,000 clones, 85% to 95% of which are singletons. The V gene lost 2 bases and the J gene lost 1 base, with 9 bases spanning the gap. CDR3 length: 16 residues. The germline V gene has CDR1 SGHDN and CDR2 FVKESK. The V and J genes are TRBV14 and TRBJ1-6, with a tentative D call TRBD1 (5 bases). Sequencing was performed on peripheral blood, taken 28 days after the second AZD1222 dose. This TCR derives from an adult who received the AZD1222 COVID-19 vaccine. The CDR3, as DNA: TGTGCCAGCAGCCAAAGGGGAGGGTCCTATAATTCACCCCTCCACTTT. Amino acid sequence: CASSQRGGSYNSPLHF.